This T cell receptor beta chain comes out of a study of CD4 T cells in relation to SARS-CoV-2 and coronaviruses. The repertoire was sequenced with immunoSEQ multiplex PCR; TCRdb's copy has only in-frame clones and lacks some. The data show about 36,000 clones, roughly 80% seen once. This clone was seen more than once but under ten times. What it recognizes is unknown. V was cut by 4 bases and J by 6 bases, with 9 bases left in between. Germline V lookup: CDR1 SGHAT, CDR2 FQNNGV. The CDR3 spans 13 residues. Study-wide points: In about 65% of donors, memory CD4+ clonotypes crossrecognized SARS-CoV-2 and at least one common cold coronavirus spike. Compared with monoreactive clones, crossreactive clones showed significantly weaker SARS-CoV-2 expansion.

The chain couples TRBV11-2 to TRBJ2-2; D remains ambiguous. The specimen sequenced was naive CD4+ T cells from PBMCs, cultured in vitro. Sample subset: naive CD4+ T cells isolated by negative enrichment. The TCR comes from an adult with COVID-19. The CDR3 protein is CASSYHGAGELFF. The CDR3 DNA reads as TGTGCCAGCAGCTATCACGGAGCCGGGGAGCTGTTTTTT.